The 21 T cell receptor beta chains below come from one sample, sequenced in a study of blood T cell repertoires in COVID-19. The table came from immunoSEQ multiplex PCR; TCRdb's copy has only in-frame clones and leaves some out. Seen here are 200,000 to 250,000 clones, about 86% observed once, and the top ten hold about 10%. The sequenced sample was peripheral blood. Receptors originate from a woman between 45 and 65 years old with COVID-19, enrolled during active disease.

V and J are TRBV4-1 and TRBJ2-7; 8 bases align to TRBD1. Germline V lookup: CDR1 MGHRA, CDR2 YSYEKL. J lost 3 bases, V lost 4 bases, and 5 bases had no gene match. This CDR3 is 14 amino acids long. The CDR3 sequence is CASSRRTGLYEQYV. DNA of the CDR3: TGCGCCAGCAGCCGTAGGACAGGGCTCTACGAGCAGTACGTC.

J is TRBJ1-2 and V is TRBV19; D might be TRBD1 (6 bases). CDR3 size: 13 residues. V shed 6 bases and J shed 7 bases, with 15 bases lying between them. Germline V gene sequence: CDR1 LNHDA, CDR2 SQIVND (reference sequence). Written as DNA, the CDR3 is TGTGCCAGTAGCGACACAGGGACGCGTGGCTACACCTTC. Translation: CASSDTGTRGYTF.

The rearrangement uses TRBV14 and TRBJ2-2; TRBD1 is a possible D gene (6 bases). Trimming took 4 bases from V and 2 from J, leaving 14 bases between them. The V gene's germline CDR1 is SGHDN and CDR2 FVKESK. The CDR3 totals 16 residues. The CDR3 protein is CASSLTGLANTGELFF. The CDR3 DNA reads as TGTGCCAGCAGCCTCACAGGGTTAGCTAACACCGGGGAGCTGTTTTTT.

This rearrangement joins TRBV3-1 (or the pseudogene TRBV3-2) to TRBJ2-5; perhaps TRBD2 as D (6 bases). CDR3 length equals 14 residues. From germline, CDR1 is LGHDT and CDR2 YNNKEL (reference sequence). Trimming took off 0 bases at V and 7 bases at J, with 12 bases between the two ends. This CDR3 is CASSQEGLGGTQYF. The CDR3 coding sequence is TGTGCCAGCAGCCAAGAGGGGCTGGGGGGGACCCAGTACTTC.

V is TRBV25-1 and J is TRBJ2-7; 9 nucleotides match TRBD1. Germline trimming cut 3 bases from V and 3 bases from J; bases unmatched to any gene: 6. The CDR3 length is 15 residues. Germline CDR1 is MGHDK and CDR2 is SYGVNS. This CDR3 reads CASSDRTTGGYEQYF. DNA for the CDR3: TGTGCCAGCAGTGACCGTACGACAGGGGGCTACGAGCAGTACTTC.

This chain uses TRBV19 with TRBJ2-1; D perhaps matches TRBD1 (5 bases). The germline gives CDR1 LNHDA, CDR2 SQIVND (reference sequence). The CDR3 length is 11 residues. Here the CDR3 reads CATQGFDEQFF. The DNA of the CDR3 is TGTGCTACGCAGGGCTTCGATGAGCAGTTCTTC.

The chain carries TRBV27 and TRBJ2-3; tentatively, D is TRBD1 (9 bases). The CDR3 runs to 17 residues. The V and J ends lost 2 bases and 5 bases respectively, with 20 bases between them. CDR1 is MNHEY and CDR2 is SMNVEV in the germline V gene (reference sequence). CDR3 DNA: TGTGCCAGCAGTTTACTCATAGCGGGACAGGGTTTAGATACGCAGTATTTT. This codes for CASSLLIAGQGLDTQYF.

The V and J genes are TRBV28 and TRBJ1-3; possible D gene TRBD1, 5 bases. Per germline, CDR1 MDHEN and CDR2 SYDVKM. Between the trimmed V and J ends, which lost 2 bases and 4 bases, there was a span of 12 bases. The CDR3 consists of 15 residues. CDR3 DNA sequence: TGTGCCAGCAGTTTACGACAGAAATGGGGAAACACCATATATTTT. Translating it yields CASSLRQKWGNTIYF.

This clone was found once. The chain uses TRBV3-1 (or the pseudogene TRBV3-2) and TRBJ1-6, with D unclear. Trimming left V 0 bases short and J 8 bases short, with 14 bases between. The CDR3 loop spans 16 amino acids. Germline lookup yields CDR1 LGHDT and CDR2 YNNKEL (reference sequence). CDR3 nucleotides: TGTGCCAGCAGCCAAGATATAGCGGGGTTTGATTCACCCCTCCACTTT. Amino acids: CASSQDIAGFDSPLHF.

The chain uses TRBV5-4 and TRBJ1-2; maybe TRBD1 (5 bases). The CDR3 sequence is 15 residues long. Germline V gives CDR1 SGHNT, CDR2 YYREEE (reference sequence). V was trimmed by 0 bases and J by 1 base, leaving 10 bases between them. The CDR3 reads CASSLGGVNNYGYTF. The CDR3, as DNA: TGTGCCAGCAGCTTGGGGGGGGTGAATAACTATGGCTACACCTTC.

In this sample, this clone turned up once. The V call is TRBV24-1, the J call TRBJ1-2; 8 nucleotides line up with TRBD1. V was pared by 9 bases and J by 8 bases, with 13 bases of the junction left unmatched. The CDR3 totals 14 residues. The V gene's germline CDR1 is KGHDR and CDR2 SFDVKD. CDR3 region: CATFRGQVSEGYTF. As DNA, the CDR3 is TGTGCCACCTTTCGGGGACAGGTCTCGGAGGGCTACACCTTC.

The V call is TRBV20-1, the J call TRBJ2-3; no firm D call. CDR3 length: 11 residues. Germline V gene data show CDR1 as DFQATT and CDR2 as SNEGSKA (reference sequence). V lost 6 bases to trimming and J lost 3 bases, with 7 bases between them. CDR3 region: CSASQTDTQYF. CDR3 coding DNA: TGCAGTGCGTCTCAGACAGATACGCAGTATTTT.

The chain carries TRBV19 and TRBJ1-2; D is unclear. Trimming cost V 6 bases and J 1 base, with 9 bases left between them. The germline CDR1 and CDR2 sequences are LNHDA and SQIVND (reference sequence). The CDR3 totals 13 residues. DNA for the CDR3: TGTGCCAGTAGCCCGCACAATAACTATGGCTACACCTTC. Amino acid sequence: CASSPHNNYGYTF. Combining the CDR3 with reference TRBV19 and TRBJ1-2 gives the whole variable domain DGGITQSPKYLFRKEGQNVTLSCEQNLNHDAMYWYRQDPGQGLRLIYYSQIVNDFQKGDIAEGYSVSREKKESFPLTVTSAQKNPTAFYLCASSPHNNYGYTFGSGTRLTVV.

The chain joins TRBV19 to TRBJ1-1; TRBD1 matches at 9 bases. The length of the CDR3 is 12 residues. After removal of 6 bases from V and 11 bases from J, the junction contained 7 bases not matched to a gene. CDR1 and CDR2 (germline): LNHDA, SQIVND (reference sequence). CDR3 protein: CASSRGQGIAFF. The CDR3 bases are TGTGCCAGTAGCAGAGGACAGGGGATTGCTTTCTTT.

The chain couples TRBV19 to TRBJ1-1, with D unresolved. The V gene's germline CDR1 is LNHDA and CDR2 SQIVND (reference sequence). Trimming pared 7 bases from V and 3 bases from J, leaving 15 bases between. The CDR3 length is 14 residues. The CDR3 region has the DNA TGTGCCAGTACCCCCACGGGAGGTTACACTGAAGCTTTCTTT. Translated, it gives CASTPTGGYTEAFF.

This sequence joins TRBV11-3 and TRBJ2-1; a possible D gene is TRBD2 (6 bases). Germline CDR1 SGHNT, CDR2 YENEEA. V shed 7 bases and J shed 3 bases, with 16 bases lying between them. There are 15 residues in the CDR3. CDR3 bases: TGTGCCAGCAAACTCGGCGGGGCATTCTACAATGAGCAGTTCTTC. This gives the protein CASKLGGAFYNEQFF.

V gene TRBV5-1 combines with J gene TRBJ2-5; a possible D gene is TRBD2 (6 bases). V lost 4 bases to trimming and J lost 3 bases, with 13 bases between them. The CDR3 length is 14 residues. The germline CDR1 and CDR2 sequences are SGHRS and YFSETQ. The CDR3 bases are TGCGCCAGCAGCCCCGGGGTAGCGGAAGAGACCCAGTACTTC. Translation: CASSPGVAEETQYF.

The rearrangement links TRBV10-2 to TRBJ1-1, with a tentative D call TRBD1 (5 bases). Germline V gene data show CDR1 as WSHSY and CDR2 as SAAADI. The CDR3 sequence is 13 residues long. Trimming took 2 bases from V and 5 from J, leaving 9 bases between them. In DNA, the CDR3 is TGCGCCAGCAGTGAGCAGGGAAGGACTGAAGCTTTCTTT. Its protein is CASSEQGRTEAFF.

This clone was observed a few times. CDR3 coding DNA: TGTGCCAGCAGCCAAGAGCTTTCAGGGGGGGCTTTCTTT. This encodes CASSQELSGGAFF. The chain combines TRBV4-2 with TRBJ1-1; 7 bases line up with TRBD1. V lost 0 bases to trimming and J lost 11 bases; unmatched junction nucleotides: 6. The CDR3 has 13 amino acids. Germline CDR1 is LGHNA and CDR2 is YNFKEQ.

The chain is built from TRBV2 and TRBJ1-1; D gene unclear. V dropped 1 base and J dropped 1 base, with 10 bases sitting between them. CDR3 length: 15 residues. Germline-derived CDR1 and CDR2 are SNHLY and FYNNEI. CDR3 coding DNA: TGTGCCAGCAGTGAAGGCCCCCGGGGGAACACTGAAGCTTTCTTT. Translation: CASSEGPRGNTEAFF. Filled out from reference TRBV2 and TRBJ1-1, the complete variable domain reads EPEVTQTPSHQVTQMGQEVILRCVPISNHLYFYWYRQILGQKVEFLVSFYNNEISEKSEIFDDQFSVERPDGSNFTLKIRSTKLEDSAMYFCASSEGPRGNTEAFFGQGTRLTVV.

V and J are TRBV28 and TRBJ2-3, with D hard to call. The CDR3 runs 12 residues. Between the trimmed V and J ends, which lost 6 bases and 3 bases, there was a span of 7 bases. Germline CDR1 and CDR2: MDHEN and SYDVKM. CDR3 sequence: CASSSVTDTQYF. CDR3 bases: TGTGCCAGCAGCTCGGTAACAGATACGCAGTATTTT.